This T cell receptor beta chain was sequenced in a study of identical twins (TCRdb year 2016). Concerning the study at large: To test whether fetal clonotypes persist, the study used deep sequencing on TCR alpha and beta repertoires from monozygotic twins, unrelated adults of various ages, and cord blood. To rule out contamination, the twin experiments were replicated at different times with different library preparation protocols. Overall study results and their limits: Because the same donors could not be followed over many years, the conclusions relied on cross-sectional statistical analysis. Invariant T cells such as MAIT and iNKT could partly confound zero-insertion analyses, although diverse VJ usage argued against such confounding for most clonotypes. Fewer insertions were carried by abundant cord blood beta clonotypes; a weaker similar trend was observed in young adult naive repertoires, while no such trend was observed in memory repertoires. In monozygotic twins, recombination models systematically underestimated out-of-frame TCR alpha sharing, but the models matched the sharing seen between unrelated individuals. Out-of-frame TCR alpha sequences shared between twins showed an excess of low generation-probability sequences compared with coincidental sharing between unrelated individuals. A weaker excess of twin sharing was found in beta out-of-frame sequences because the signal-to-noise ratio was lowered by fewer shared sequences.

According to the germline V gene, CDR1 reads MDHEN and CDR2 reads SYDVKM. The V end loses 7 bases and the J end loses 3 bases, and a stretch of 12 bases separates them. From cysteine to phenylalanine, the CDR3 is 13 amino acids long. The CDR3 DNA has 39 bases and is translated from base 1. The receptor library was made with 5' RACE. The sequencer listed for this sample is Illumina HiSeq 2000. A universal primer binding site was introduced by template switching, and a unique molecular identifier was present in the final cDNA, enabling accurate counting of TCR cDNA molecules. Specific primers in the conserved constant-segment region were used to synthesize first-strand cDNA for TCR alpha and beta chains. To control for contamination, every cDNA library carried two barcodes: a SMART-Mk sample barcode plus Illumina barcodes. TruSeq adapter sequences along with Illumina sample barcodes were introduced in two successive PCR steps. Sequencing of the TCR alpha and beta cDNA libraries was done on the Illumina HiSeq platform using custom primers. Regarding the original processing steps: Unique molecular identifiers were extracted from raw reads with MiGEC, and CDR3 positions were determined with MiXCR. Recombination models were inferred per individual with the repgenHMM and IGoR tools using an EM algorithm. The tcR package in R was used for shared clonotype analysis, with sharing normalized by the product of cloneset sizes. Out-of-frame nonproductive sequences were analyzed to study raw recombination free of thymic and clonal selection effects. Clones were called with MiXCR by TCRdb after fastp trimmed the public reads at Q25, and only in-frame beta chains were retained. Entries are consolidated by CDR3 protein sequence, retaining the most common genes and DNA. TCRdb, not the original authors, processed these V and J calls. The sample table lists over 550,000 distinct CDR3 sequences, roughly 7.1% of them with a count of one. The ten largest clonotypes hold 1.5% to 2% of the sample.

Worth noting for this clonotype: The target of this receptor is not known. No per-base quality is available; no much larger clone lies one base away.

All donors were healthy Caucasians. Three pairs of female monozygotic twins, all aged roughly 18 to 30 years, made up the twin cohort. The RNA used for TCR libraries was isolated from peripheral blood mononuclear cells. This same sample was also taken into another study, of yellow fever vaccine responses in identical twins. The other study reports the following: The T cell response to vaccination in identical twins was reported by the authors to appear partly convergent and partly personalized. Focusing on identical twins, the study followed the T cell clones that responded to the vaccine, and did so with precision.

Specimen: PBMCs. The sequence came from a young woman in good health. Rearrangement joined TRBV28 to TRBJ1-1; TRBD1 is possibly the D segment (5 matching bases). This receptor has the CDR3 CASTGGGDTEAFF. Read as DNA, the sequence is TGTGCCAGCACGGGCGGGGGGGACACTGAAGCTTTCTTT.